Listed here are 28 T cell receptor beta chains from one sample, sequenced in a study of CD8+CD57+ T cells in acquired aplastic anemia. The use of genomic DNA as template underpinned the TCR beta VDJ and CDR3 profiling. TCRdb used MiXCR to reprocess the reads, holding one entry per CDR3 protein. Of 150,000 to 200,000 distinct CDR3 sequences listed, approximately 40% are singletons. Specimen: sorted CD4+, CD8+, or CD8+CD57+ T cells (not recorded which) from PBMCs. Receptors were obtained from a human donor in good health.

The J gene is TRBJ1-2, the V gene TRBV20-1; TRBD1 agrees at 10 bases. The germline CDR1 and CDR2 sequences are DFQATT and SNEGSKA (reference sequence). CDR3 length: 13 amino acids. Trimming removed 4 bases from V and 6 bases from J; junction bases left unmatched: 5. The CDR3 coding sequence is TGCAGTGCTAAGACAGGGGGCAAGGATGGCTACACCTTC. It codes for CSAKTGGKDGYTF.

The CDR3 sequence is CASSIGRSSYEQYF. The CDR3 DNA follows: TGTGCCAGTAGTATCGGGAGGAGCTCCTACGAGCAGTACTTC. This chain joins TRBV2 and TRBJ2-7, with 7 bases identical to TRBD2. Germline V lookup: CDR1 SNHLY, CDR2 FYNNEI. The CDR3 runs 14 residues. V was clipped by 9 bases and J by 0 bases; unmatched bases: 8.

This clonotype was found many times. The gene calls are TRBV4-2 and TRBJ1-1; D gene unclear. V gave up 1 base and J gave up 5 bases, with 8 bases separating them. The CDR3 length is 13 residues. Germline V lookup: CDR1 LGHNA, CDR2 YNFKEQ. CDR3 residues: CASSQGVGTEAFF. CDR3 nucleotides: TGTGCCAGCAGCCAAGGGGTTGGTACTGAAGCTTTCTTT.

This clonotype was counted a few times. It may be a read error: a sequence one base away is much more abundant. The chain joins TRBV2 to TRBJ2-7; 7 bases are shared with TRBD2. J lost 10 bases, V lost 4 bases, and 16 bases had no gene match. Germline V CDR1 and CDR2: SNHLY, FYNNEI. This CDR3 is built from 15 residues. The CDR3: CASSGEGTPRVDQYF. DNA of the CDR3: TGTGCCAGCAGTGGGGAGGGGACTCCTAGAGTAGATCAGTACTTC.

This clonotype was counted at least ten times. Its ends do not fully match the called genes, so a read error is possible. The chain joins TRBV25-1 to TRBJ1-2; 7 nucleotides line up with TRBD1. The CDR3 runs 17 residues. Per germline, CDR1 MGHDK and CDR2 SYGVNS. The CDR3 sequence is CPVYRPRGDREFYGYTF. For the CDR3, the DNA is TGCCCTGTTTACCGCCCTAGGGGGGACAGAGAGTTCTATGGCTACACCTTC.

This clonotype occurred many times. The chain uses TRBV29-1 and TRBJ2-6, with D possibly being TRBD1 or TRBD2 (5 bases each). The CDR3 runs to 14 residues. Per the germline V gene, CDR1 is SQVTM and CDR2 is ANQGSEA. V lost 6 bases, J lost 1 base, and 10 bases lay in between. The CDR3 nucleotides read TGCAGCGTGGGGGTGGGGTCTGGGGCCAACGTCCTGACTTTC. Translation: CSVGVGSGANVLTF.

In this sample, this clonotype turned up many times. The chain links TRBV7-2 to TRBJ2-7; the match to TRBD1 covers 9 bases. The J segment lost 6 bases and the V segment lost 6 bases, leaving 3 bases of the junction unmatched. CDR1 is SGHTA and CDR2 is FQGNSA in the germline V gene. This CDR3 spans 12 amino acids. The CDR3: CASSLDRGEQYF. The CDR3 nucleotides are TGTGCCAGCAGTTTGGACAGGGGCGAGCAGTACTTC.

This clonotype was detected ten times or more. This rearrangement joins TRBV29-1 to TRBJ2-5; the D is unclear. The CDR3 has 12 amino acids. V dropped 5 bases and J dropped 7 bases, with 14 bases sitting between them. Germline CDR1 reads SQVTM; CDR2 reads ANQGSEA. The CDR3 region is CSVRAPIGTQYF. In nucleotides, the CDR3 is TGCAGCGTTAGAGCACCCATCGGGACCCAGTACTTC.

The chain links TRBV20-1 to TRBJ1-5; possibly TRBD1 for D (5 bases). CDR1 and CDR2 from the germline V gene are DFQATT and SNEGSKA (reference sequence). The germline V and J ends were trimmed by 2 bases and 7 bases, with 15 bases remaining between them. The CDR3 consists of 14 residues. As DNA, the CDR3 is TGCAGTGCTAGACAATCGACATCAGGGCAGCCCCAGCATTTT. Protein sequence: CSARQSTSGQPQHF.

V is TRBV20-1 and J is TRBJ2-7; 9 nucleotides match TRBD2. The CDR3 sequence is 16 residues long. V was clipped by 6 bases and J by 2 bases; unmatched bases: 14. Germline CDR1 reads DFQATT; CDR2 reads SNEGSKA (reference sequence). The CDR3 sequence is CSAIARREGRAYEQYF. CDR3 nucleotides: TGCAGTGCAATAGCGAGGCGGGAGGGCCGGGCCTACGAGCAGTACTTC.

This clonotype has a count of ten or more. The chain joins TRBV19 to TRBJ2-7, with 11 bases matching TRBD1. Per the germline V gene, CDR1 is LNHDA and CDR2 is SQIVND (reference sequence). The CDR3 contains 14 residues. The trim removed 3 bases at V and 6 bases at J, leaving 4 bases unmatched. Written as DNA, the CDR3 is TGTGCCAGTAGTATCGGGACAGGGGGGTTCGAGCAGTACTTC. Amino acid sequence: CASSIGTGGFEQYF.

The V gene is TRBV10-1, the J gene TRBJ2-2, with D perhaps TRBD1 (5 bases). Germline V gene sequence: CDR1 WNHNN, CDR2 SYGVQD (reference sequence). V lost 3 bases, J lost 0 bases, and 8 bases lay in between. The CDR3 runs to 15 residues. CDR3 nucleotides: TGCGCCAGCAGTGAAGGGGAACCGAACACCGGGGAGCTGTTTTTT. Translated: CASSEGEPNTGELFF.

CDR3 region: CAISGGSGRYSYEQYF. The CDR3, as DNA: TGTGCCATCAGTGGGGGTAGCGGGCGCTACTCCTACGAGCAGTACTTC. This chain connects TRBV10-3 to TRBJ2-7; 7 bases fit TRBD2. Per germline, CDR1 ENHRY and CDR2 SYGVKD. J lost 0 bases, V lost 4 bases, and 9 bases had no gene match. There are 16 residues in the CDR3.

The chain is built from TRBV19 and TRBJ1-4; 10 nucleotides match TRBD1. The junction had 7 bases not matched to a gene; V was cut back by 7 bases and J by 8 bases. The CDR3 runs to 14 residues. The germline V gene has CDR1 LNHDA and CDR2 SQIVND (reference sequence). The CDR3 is CASTDRGREEKLFF. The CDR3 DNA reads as TGTGCCAGTACCGACAGGGGGCGGGAAGAAAAACTGTTTTTT. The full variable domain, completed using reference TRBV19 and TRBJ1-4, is DGGITQSPKYLFRKEGQNVTLSCEQNLNHDAMYWYRQDPGQGLRLIYYSQIVNDFQKGDIAEGYSVSREKKESFPLTVTSAQKNPTAFYLCASTDRGREEKLFFGSGTQLSVL.

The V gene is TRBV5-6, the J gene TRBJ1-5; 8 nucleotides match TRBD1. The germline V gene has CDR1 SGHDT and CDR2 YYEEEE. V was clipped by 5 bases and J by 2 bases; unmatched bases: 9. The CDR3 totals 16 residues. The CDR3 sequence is CASSFGQGRGNQPQHF. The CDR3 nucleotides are TGTGCCAGCAGTTTTGGACAGGGCCGGGGCAATCAGCCCCAGCATTTT.

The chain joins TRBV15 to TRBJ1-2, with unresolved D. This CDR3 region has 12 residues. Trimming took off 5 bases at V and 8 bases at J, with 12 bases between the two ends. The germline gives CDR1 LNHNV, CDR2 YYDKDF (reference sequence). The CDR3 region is CATSEANGGYTF. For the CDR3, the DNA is TGTGCCACCAGCGAGGCGAACGGAGGCTACACCTTC.

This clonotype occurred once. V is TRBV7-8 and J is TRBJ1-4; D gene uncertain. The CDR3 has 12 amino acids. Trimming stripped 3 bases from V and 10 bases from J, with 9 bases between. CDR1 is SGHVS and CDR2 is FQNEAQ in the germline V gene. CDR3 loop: CASSLTVGKLFF. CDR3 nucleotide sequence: TGTGCCAGCAGCTTGACCGTGGGAAAACTGTTTTTT. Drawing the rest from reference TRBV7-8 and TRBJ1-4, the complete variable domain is GAGVSQSPRYKVAKRGQDVALRCDPISGHVSLFWYQQALGQGPEFLTYFQNEAQLDKSGLPSDRFFAERPEGSVSTLKIQRTQQEDSAVYLCASSLTVGKLFFGSGTQLSVL.

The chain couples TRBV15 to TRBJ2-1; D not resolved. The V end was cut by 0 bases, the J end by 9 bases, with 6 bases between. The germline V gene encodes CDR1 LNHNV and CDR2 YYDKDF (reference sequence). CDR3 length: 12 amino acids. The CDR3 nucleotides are TGTGCCACCAGCAGAGAATTGGGTGAGCAGTTCTTC. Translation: CATSRELGEQFF.

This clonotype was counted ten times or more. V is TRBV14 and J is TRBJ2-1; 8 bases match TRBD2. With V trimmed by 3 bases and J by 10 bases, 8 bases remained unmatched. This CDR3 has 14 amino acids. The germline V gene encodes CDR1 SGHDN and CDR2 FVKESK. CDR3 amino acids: CASSQHLLAGEQFF. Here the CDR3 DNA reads TGTGCCAGCAGCCAGCACCTATTAGCGGGGGAGCAGTTCTTC.

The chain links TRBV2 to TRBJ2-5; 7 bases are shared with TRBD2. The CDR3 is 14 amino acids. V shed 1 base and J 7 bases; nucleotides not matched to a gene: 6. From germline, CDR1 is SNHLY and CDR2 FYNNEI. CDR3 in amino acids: CASSEGGGLVTQYF. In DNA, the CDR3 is TGTGCCAGCAGTGAAGGCGGGGGTCTTGTGACCCAGTACTTC.

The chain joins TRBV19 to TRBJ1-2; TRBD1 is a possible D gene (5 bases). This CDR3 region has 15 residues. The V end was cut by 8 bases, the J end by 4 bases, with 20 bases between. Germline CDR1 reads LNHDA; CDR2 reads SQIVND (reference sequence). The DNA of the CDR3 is TGTGCCAGTGACAGTCCGGCAGAAATCTCCTATGGCTACACCTTC. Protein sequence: CASDSPAEISYGYTF.

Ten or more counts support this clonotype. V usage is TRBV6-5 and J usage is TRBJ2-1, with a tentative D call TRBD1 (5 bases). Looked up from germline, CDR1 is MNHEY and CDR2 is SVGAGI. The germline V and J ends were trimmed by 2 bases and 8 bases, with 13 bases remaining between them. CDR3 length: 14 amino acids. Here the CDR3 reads CASSYKQGWDEQFF. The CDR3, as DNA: TGTGCCAGCAGTTACAAGCAGGGATGGGATGAGCAGTTCTTC.

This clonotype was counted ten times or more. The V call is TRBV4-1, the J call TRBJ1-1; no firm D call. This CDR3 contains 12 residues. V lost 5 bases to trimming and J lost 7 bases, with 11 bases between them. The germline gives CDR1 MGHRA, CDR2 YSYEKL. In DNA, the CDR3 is TGCGCCAGCAGCGCGAATTATATTGAAGCTTTCTTT. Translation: CASSANYIEAFF.

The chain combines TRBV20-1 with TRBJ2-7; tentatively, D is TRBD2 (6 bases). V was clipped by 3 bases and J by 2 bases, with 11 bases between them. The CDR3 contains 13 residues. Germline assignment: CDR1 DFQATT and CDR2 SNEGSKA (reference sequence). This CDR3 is CSASRGSTYEQYF. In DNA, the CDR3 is TGCAGTGCTAGCCGGGGGAGCACCTACGAGCAGTACTTC.

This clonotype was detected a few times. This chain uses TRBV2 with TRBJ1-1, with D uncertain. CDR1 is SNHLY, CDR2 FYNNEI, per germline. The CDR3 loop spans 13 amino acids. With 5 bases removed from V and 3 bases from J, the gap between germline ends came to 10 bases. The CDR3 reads CASSPGRDTEAFF. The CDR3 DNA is TGTGCCAGCAGTCCCGGCCGAGACACTGAAGCTTTCTTT.

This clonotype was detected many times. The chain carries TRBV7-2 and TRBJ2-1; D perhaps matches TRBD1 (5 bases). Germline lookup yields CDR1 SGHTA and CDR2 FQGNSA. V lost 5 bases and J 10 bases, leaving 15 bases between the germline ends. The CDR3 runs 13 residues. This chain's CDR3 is CASSPQTGVEQFF. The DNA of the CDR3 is TGTGCCAGCAGCCCTCAAACAGGCGTGGAGCAGTTCTTC.

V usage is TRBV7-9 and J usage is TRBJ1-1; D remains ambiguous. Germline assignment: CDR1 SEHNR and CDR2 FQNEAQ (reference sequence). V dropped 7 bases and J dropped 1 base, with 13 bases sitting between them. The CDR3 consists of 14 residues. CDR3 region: CASTGWFGNTEAFF. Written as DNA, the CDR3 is TGTGCCAGCACTGGATGGTTCGGGAACACTGAAGCTTTCTTT.

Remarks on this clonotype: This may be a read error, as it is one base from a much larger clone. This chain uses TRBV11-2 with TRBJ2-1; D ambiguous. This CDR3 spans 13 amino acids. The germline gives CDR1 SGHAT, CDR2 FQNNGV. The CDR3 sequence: CASSFRRYNERFF. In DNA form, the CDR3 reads TGTGCCAGCAGCTTTCGACGGTACAATGAGCGGTTCTTC.